The next 5 T cell receptor beta chains were all read from a single sample in a study of identical twins. Via MiXCR, TCRdb re-called the 5' RACE reads, giving one row per CDR3 protein. The sample shows 1.5 million to 2 million distinct CDR3 sequences, under 35% of them seen only once. The sequencing sample was made of cord blood. The receptors originated from a newborn girl in good health.

The rearrangement uses TRBV18 and TRBJ2-7; D may be TRBD1 (5 bases). The length of the CDR3 is 15 residues. Looked up from germline, CDR1 is KGHSH and CDR2 is LQKENI. Deletions cut 0 bases from V and 2 bases from J, with 11 bases between. The DNA of the CDR3 is TGTGCCAGCTCACCACCGCAAGGGGTGGCCTACGAGCAGTACTTC. It specifies CASSPPQGVAYEQYF.

This clonotype has a handful of counts. This sequence joins TRBV20-1 and TRBJ2-1; no clear D gene. From germline, CDR1 is DFQATT and CDR2 SNEGSKA (reference sequence). With 4 bases removed from V and 2 bases from J, the gap between germline ends came to 15 bases. CDR3 length: 15 amino acids. CDR3 sequence (DNA): TGCAGTGCTAAGTTCATGAAGAACCCCTACAATGAGCAGTTCTTC. Translated: CSAKFMKNPYNEQFF.

J is TRBJ1-1 and V is TRBV3-1, with D perhaps matching TRBD1 (5 bases). The length of the CDR3 is 14 residues. The V end lost 1 base, the J end lost 4 bases, and 10 bases lay between the germline ends. Looked up from germline, CDR1 is LGHDT and CDR2 is YNNKEL (reference sequence). CDR3 in DNA: TGTGCCAGCAGCCAAGCAGGGCTCGGCACTGAAGCTTTCTTT. Protein: CASSQAGLGTEAFF.

This clonotype turned up a few times. CDR3 DNA: TGCAGTGCTAGAGGGGGTAGCCCGGAGGGAGAGACCCAGTACTTC. Protein sequence: CSARGGSPEGETQYF. The rearrangement uses TRBV20-1 and TRBJ2-5; D possibly corresponds to TRBD2 (6 bases). The CDR3 has 15 residues. Trimming removed 1 base from V and 4 bases from J, with 16 bases in between. The germline CDR1 and CDR2 sequences are DFQATT and SNEGSKA (reference sequence).

The V and J genes are TRBV29-1 and TRBJ2-1; maybe TRBD2 (5 bases). The CDR3 length is 16 residues. Trimming cost V 4 bases and J 4 bases, with 20 bases left between them. From germline, CDR1 is SQVTM and CDR2 ANQGSEA. CDR3 DNA: TGCAGCGTTGCCGACCCGAACTACCGGGGTTACAATGAGCAGTTCTTC. Encoded protein: CSVADPNYRGYNEQFF.